Shown below are 25 T cell receptor beta chains from a single sample sequenced in a study of cytomegalovirus exposure and HLA in healthy donors. The PCR had 60 Vbeta and 13 Jbeta primers. The table came from immunoSEQ multiplex PCR; TCRdb's copy has only in-frame clones and leaves some out. The sample consists of roughly 150,000 clones, about 85% of them appearing once. Sequenced material: PBMCs. Receptor source: a woman in her late teens or twenties in good health and CMV-seronegative.

CDR3 residues: CASSPGQGSWTQYF. The DNA for the CDR3 is TGTGCCAGCTCACCGGGACAGGGTTCCTGGACCCAGTACTTC. The chain joins TRBV18 to TRBJ2-5, with TRBD1 matching 9 bases. The junction had 6 bases not matched to a gene; V was cut back by 3 bases and J by 7 bases. Germline CDR1 is KGHSH and CDR2 is LQKENI. CDR3 size: 14 residues.

The J gene is TRBJ2-7, the V gene TRBV29-1; perhaps TRBD1 as D (6 bases). Germline V gene sequence: CDR1 SQVTM, CDR2 ANQGSEA. This CDR3 comprises 11 residues. V was shortened by 1 base and J by 9 bases, with 10 bases between the two germline ends. The CDR3 bases are TGCAGCGTTGAAGTGGCAGGGGTGCAGTACTTC. Its protein product is CSVEVAGVQYF.

V is TRBV6-1 and J is TRBJ2-6; tentative D call: TRBD1 (5 bases). The CDR3 extends over 17 amino acids. Trimming stripped 0 bases from V and 1 base from J, with 10 bases between. Germline V gene sequence: CDR1 MNHNS, CDR2 SASEGT. CDR3 loop: CASSEAVRTSGANVLTF. CDR3 DNA: TGTGCCAGCAGTGAAGCCGTTAGGACATCTGGGGCCAACGTCCTGACTTTC.

V usage is TRBV19 and J usage is TRBJ2-3, with D tentatively TRBD2 (5 bases). Germline CDR1 is LNHDA and CDR2 is SQIVND (reference sequence). The CDR3 runs 16 residues. Trimming left V 1 base short and J 3 bases short, with 14 bases between. CDR3 DNA sequence: TGTGCCAGTAGTATAGGTGGCCTAGCACTAACAGATACGCAGTATTTT. It codes for CASSIGGLALTDTQYF.

The chain carries TRBV11-2 and TRBJ2-3; 11 bases agree with TRBD2. The CDR3 consists of 16 residues. The germline gives CDR1 SGHAT, CDR2 FQNNGV. The V gene end was trimmed by 5 bases and the J gene end by 5 bases; junction bases not matched to a gene: 9. CDR3 residues: CASSGRPSGGLDTQYF. DNA of the CDR3: TGTGCCAGCAGCGGAAGACCTAGCGGGGGGTTAGATACGCAGTATTTT.

The chain has TRBV27 and TRBJ2-5; TRBD2 agrees at 7 bases. This CDR3 contains 16 residues. Germline V gene sequence: CDR1 MNHEY, CDR2 SMNVEV (reference sequence). Trimming cost V 2 bases and J 6 bases; bases outside gene matches: 12. The CDR3 loop is CASSLDLTGRVKTQYF. In DNA, the CDR3 is TGTGCCAGCAGTTTAGATCTCACGGGGAGGGTGAAGACCCAGTACTTC.

The rearrangement uses TRBV28 and TRBJ2-1; perhaps TRBD2 as D (6 bases). The CDR3 covers 15 residues. Germline assignment: CDR1 MDHEN and CDR2 SYDVKM. V lost 6 bases and J lost 8, with 20 bases in between. CDR3 in DNA: TGTGCCAGCAGACTAGCAGTGGGGGTCAGGGATGAGCAGTTCTTC. It encodes CASRLAVGVRDEQFF.

V is TRBV10-3 and J is TRBJ2-3; perhaps TRBD1 as D (6 bases). The V gene's germline CDR1 is ENHRY and CDR2 SYGVKD. Deletions cut 6 bases from V and 8 bases from J, with 24 bases between. The CDR3 covers 16 residues. The CDR3 DNA sequence: TGTGCCATCAGGGGGTCGGGGACACCCGCCTTGGGTACGCAGTATTTT. It translates to CAIRGSGTPALGTQYF.

The rearrangement uses TRBV11-3 and TRBJ2-1; TRBD1 is a possible D gene (6 bases). Germline CDR1 SGHNT, CDR2 YENEEA. Trimming left V 0 bases short and J 9 bases short, with 9 bases between. The CDR3 spans 13 residues. The CDR3 loop is CASSLDGTLEQFF. Here the CDR3 DNA reads TGTGCCAGCAGCTTAGACGGGACACTTGAGCAGTTCTTC.

For this clone: A read error may account for a junction end that differs from germline. The DNA of the CDR3 is TGTTCCAGCAGCCCCCCGGGGAGGGAGGGGAATGAGCAGTTCTTC. It translates to CSSSPPGREGNEQFF. This rearrangement joins TRBV7-9 to TRBJ2-1, with TRBD2 matching over 7 bases. The CDR3 sequence is 15 residues long. Germline loops: CDR1 SEHNR, CDR2 FQNEAQ (reference sequence).

Only one count was recorded for this clone. The rearrangement links TRBV7-2 to TRBJ1-3; 11 positions match TRBD1. The CDR3 is made up of 16 amino acids. Germline-derived CDR1 and CDR2 are SGHTA and FQGNSA. V lost 5 bases to trimming and J lost 0 bases; unmatched junction nucleotides: 3. The chain's CDR3 is CASSPGQGGSGNTIYF. The CDR3 DNA is TGTGCCAGCAGCCCGGGACAGGGGGGCTCTGGAAACACCATATATTTT. Full variable domain (outside the CDR3, taken from reference TRBV7-2 and TRBJ1-3): GAGVSQSPSNKVTEKGKDVELRCDPISGHTALYWYRQSLGQGLEFLIYFQGNSAPDKSGLPSDRFSAERTGGSVSTLTIQRTQQEDSAVYLCASSPGQGGSGNTIYFGEGSWLTVV.

The chain is built from TRBV19 and TRBJ2-2; 13 bases match TRBD2. Germline CDR1 and CDR2: LNHDA and SQIVND (reference sequence). Trimming at V came to 5 bases and at J to 4 bases, leaving 4 bases not matched to a gene. The CDR3 spans 16 residues. The CDR3 DNA reads TGTGCCAGTAGTGCTGGACTAGCGGGAGTCACCGGGGAGCTGTTTTTT. Encoded protein: CASSAGLAGVTGELFF.

V usage is TRBV2 and J usage is TRBJ1-2; no clear D. The V end was cut by 1 base, the J end by 1 base, with 10 bases between. Germline assignment: CDR1 SNHLY and CDR2 FYNNEI. The CDR3 consists of 15 residues. CDR3 nucleotides: TGTGCCAGCAGTGAAGATGAGGATTTTAACTATGGCTACACCTTC. It translates to CASSEDEDFNYGYTF.

J is TRBJ2-1 and V is TRBV7-3, with a possible D match to TRBD2 (6 bases). V lost 5 bases to trimming and J lost 7 bases, with 18 bases between them. The CDR3 extends over 15 amino acids. Looked up from germline, CDR1 is SGHTA and CDR2 is FQGTGA. The CDR3 bases are TGTGCCAGCAGCCCCGTCGCGGGGCAAAGGAATGAGCAGTTCTTC. Encoded protein: CASSPVAGQRNEQFF.

This chain joins TRBV7-2 and TRBJ2-5, with D unresolved. V gave up 0 bases and J gave up 5 bases, with 7 bases separating them. CDR1 is SGHTA, CDR2 FQGNSA, per germline. There are 13 residues in the CDR3. Here the CDR3 reads CASSLAPRETQYF. In nucleotides, the CDR3 is TGTGCCAGCAGCTTAGCACCTAGGGAGACCCAGTACTTC.

The sample holds one count of this clone. The sample holds other DNA sequences that translate to the same CDR3. The chain recombines TRBV2 with TRBJ1-1; TRBD1 might be the D (5 bases). This CDR3 is 13 amino acids long. V lost 3 bases to trimming and J lost 7 bases, with 12 bases between them. CDR1 SNHLY and CDR2 FYNNEI come from the germline V gene. CDR3 nucleotides: TGTGCCAGCAGTGAGGGGGAGGACGGTGAAGCTTTCTTT. Encoded protein: CASSEGEDGEAFF.

The chain links TRBV4-2 to TRBJ2-5; TRBD2 is a possible D gene (6 bases). The CDR3 consists of 13 residues. Germline V gene data show CDR1 as LGHNA and CDR2 as YNFKEQ. Trimming left V 4 bases short and J 5 bases short, with 11 bases between. The CDR3 loop is CASSLRDFETQYF. The CDR3 coding sequence is TGTGCCAGCAGCCTCCGGGACTTTGAGACCCAGTACTTC.

The chain combines TRBV19 with TRBJ2-5; 8 nucleotides align to TRBD1. The J call may be in error: the DNA end matches TRBJ2-7 better. The germline CDR1 and CDR2 sequences are LNHDA and SQIVND (reference sequence). CDR3 length: 14 amino acids. The DNA of the CDR3 is TGTGCCAGTAGGGACAGGGTCCGCATGAACGAGCAGTACTTC. Amino acid sequence: CASRDRVRMNEQYF.

The DNA for the CDR3 is TGTGCCAGCAGTTATATCGGTAGCGGGGGCCCCCGCACAGATACGCAGTATTTT. It encodes CASSYIGSGGPRTDTQYF. The chain couples TRBV27 to TRBJ2-3; 9 bases match TRBD2. Germline V gene sequence: CDR1 MNHEY, CDR2 SMNVEV (reference sequence). Trimming took 4 bases from V and 1 from J; bases not matched to a gene: 12. The CDR3 has 18 residues.

This chain joins TRBV11-2 and TRBJ2-1, with a tentative D call TRBD2 (7 bases). There are 16 residues in the CDR3. The ends were cut back, 3 bases at V and 7 bases at J, with 19 bases in the middle. In germline, CDR1 is SGHAT, CDR2 FQNNGV. CDR3: CASSFEFFGGRNEQFF. The CDR3, as DNA: TGTGCCAGCAGCTTTGAATTTTTCGGGGGGCGGAATGAGCAGTTCTTC.

This clone has a handful of counts. Other DNA sequences from this sample encode an identical CDR3 as well. The genes are TRBV28 and TRBJ1-4; D is uncertain. From germline, CDR1 is MDHEN and CDR2 SYDVKM. This CDR3 has 14 amino acids. V lost 6 bases and J 5 bases, leaving 13 bases between the germline ends. The CDR3 DNA sequence: TGTGCCAGCAGCCCTCGCGGGGAGAATGAAAAACTGTTTTTT. This codes for CASSPRGENEKLFF. The whole variable domain, remainder taken from reference TRBV28 and TRBJ1-4, is DVKVTQSSRYLVKRTGEKVFLECVQDMDHENMFWYRQDPGLGLRLIYFSYDVKMKEKGDIPEGYSVSREKKERFSLILESASTNQTSMYLCASSPRGENEKLFFGSGTQLSVL.

The rearrangement joins TRBV7-6 to TRBJ2-7, with 7 bases lining up with TRBD2. The CDR3 runs 16 residues. The junction had 15 bases not matched to a gene; V was cut back by 4 bases and J by 6 bases. The germline gives CDR1 SGHVS, CDR2 FNYEAQ. CDR3 region: CASSSEPSGTAAEQYF. The CDR3 coding sequence is TGTGCCAGCAGCTCCGAGCCTAGCGGCACAGCTGCCGAGCAGTACTTC.

V usage is TRBV18 and J usage is TRBJ1-4; TRBD1 agrees at 7 bases. V shed 1 base and J 7 bases; nucleotides not matched to a gene: 9. The germline V gene has CDR1 KGHSH and CDR2 LQKENI. The CDR3 covers 16 residues. The CDR3 nucleotides are TGTGCCAGCTCACCACGGCAGGGGGTGAACGGTGAAAAACTGTTTTTT. Translated, it gives CASSPRQGVNGEKLFF.

V gene TRBV5-1 combines with J gene TRBJ1-1; no firm D call. The germline V and J ends were trimmed by 4 bases and 1 base, with 14 bases remaining between them. Germline-derived CDR1 and CDR2 are SGHRS and YFSETQ. CDR3 length: 15 amino acids. CDR3 residues: CASSHGGPSNTEAFF. In nucleotides, the CDR3 is TGCGCCAGCAGCCACGGCGGGCCATCGAACACTGAAGCTTTCTTT.

This chain uses TRBV7-3 with TRBJ2-3, with a tentative D call TRBD2 (6 bases). V shed 1 base and J shed 4 bases, with 12 bases lying between them. CDR3 length: 15 amino acids. CDR1 is SGHTA, CDR2 FQGTGA, per germline. The CDR3 loop is CASSLIGGIADTQYF. In DNA form, the CDR3 reads TGTGCCAGCAGCTTAATCGGCGGGATTGCAGATACGCAGTATTTT.